This entry lists 18 T cell receptor beta chains sequenced from one sample in a study of blood T cell repertoires in COVID-19. TCRdb's table, derived via immunoSEQ multiplex PCR, lists solely in-frame clones and lacks some. This table has just over 650,000 clones, around 89% appearing once. The sequenced sample consisted of peripheral blood. Receptor source: a woman under 30 with acute or convalescent COVID-19.

CDR3: CASSSQGFGGYTF. DNA of the CDR3: TGTGCCAGCAGCTCCCAGGGGTTCGGTGGCTACACCTTC. This sequence joins TRBV7-8 and TRBJ1-2, with a weak D call TRBD1 (6 bases). The CDR3 totals 13 residues. In germline, CDR1 is SGHVS, CDR2 FQNEAQ. The germline V and J ends were trimmed by 4 bases and 7 bases, with 13 bases remaining between them.

This clone was detected only a few times. The rearrangement links TRBV7-2 to TRBJ1-2; the match to TRBD1 covers 11 bases. The CDR3 is made up of 15 amino acids. The V gene end was trimmed by 4 bases and the J gene end by 4 bases; junction bases not matched to a gene: 5. Looked up from germline, CDR1 is SGHTA and CDR2 is FQGNSA. CDR3 loop: CASSWGQGDGYGYTF. The CDR3 DNA reads TGTGCCAGCAGCTGGGGACAGGGGGATGGCTATGGCTACACCTTC.

This chain links TRBV7-9 with TRBJ1-1; TRBD1 aligns across 9 bases. This CDR3 region has 17 residues. After removal of 6 bases from V and 4 bases from J, the junction contained 15 bases not matched to a gene. Per germline, CDR1 SEHNR and CDR2 FQNEAQ (reference sequence). CDR3 nucleotides: TGTGCCAGCAGATACTCCGTAGGACAGGGACAGGGCACTGAAGCTTTCTTT. This translates into CASRYSVGQGQGTEAFF.

J is TRBJ2-6 and V is TRBV28, with 7 bases matching TRBD1. V lost 8 bases to trimming and J lost 3 bases; unmatched junction nucleotides: 13. The CDR3 consists of 17 residues. Germline assignment: CDR1 MDHEN and CDR2 SYDVKM. The chain's CDR3 is CASSGNRGLSGANVLTF. CDR3 bases: TGTGCCAGCTCGGGGAACAGGGGATTGAGTGGGGCCAACGTCCTGACTTTC.

This rearrangement joins TRBV7-9 to TRBJ2-7; 7 nucleotides agree with TRBD1. The CDR3 runs to 14 residues. Unmatched junction bases numbered 10, after V lost 5 bases and J lost 6 bases. Germline CDR1 reads SEHNR; CDR2 reads FQNEAQ (reference sequence). The CDR3 spells CASSTDDRVGEQYF. Here the CDR3 DNA reads TGTGCCAGCAGCACAGACGACAGGGTGGGCGAGCAGTACTTC.

This rearrangement joins TRBV19 to TRBJ2-5; 13 nucleotides agree with TRBD2. V dropped 1 base and J dropped 2; count of bases not matched to a gene: 1. Germline CDR1 LNHDA, CDR2 SQIVND (reference sequence). There are 16 residues in the CDR3. The CDR3 DNA reads as TGTGCCAGTAGTATAGGACTAGCGGGGGGACAAGAGACCCAGTACTTC. Translating gives CASSIGLAGGQETQYF.

The genes are TRBV4-1 and TRBJ1-5; D might be TRBD1 (5 bases). The length of the CDR3 is 16 residues. Germline V lookup: CDR1 MGHRA, CDR2 YSYEKL. Trimming stripped 0 bases from V and 0 bases from J, with 9 bases between. The CDR3 spells CASSQEGEYSNQPQHF. The CDR3 DNA sequence: TGCGCCAGCAGCCAAGAAGGGGAATATAGCAATCAGCCCCAGCATTTT.

The rearrangement uses TRBV5-1 and TRBJ1-2; 7 nucleotides align to TRBD1. V lost 3 bases, J lost 0 bases, and 8 bases stayed unmatched. This CDR3 is built from 16 residues. Germline V CDR1 and CDR2: SGHRS, YFSETQ. CDR3 in DNA: TGCGCCAGCAGCTGGGGCGACAGGGTAACTAACTATGGCTACACCTTC. It codes for CASSWGDRVTNYGYTF.

The gene calls are TRBV19 and TRBJ1-1, with TRBD1 identical over 8 bases. J was trimmed by 5 bases and V by 7 bases; bases with no gene match: 9. The CDR3 runs to 14 residues. Germline CDR1 and CDR2: LNHDA and SQIVND (reference sequence). This chain's CDR3 is CASINPGGKTEAFF. CDR3 nucleotides: TGTGCCAGTATTAATCCAGGGGGCAAGACTGAAGCTTTCTTT. Full variable domain (rest looked up from reference TRBV19 and TRBJ1-1): DGGITQSPKYLFRKEGQNVTLSCEQNLNHDAMYWYRQDPGQGLRLIYYSQIVNDFQKGDIAEGYSVSREKKESFPLTVTSAQKNPTAFYLCASINPGGKTEAFFGQGTRLTVV.

This chain uses TRBV23-1 with TRBJ2-7; 7 nucleotides match TRBD1. TRBV23-1 is marked as an open reading frame, function uncertain. The CDR3 has 14 residues. The junction had 5 bases not matched to a gene; V was cut back by 4 bases and J by 2 bases. The CDR3 region is CASSPSGGPYEQYF. The DNA of the CDR3 is TGCGCCAGCAGTCCATCAGGGGGACCCTACGAGCAGTACTTC.

The rearrangement links TRBV5-1 to TRBJ1-3; D unclear. The CDR3 has 15 amino acids. Germline V gene sequence: CDR1 SGHRS, CDR2 YFSETQ. V dropped 0 bases and J dropped 1 base, with 8 bases sitting between them. DNA of the CDR3: TGCGCCAGCAGCTTGGCCGGGGATTCTGGAAACACCATATATTTT. Its protein product is CASSLAGDSGNTIYF.

This chain connects TRBV10-3 to TRBJ2-7; TRBD1 aligns across 7 bases. V was pared by 4 bases and J by 2 bases, with 5 bases of the junction left unmatched. The CDR3 length is 14 residues. Germline CDR1 ENHRY, CDR2 SYGVKD. CDR3 coding DNA: TGTGCCATCAGTGGCGGAGGACAGGCCTACGAGCAGTACTTC. As protein: CAISGGGQAYEQYF.

This chain links TRBV3-1 (or the pseudogene TRBV3-2) with TRBJ2-7, with 7 bases fitting TRBD1. Germline V gene data show CDR1 as LGHDT and CDR2 as YNNKEL (reference sequence). This CDR3 comprises 15 residues. With 4 bases clipped from V and 0 bases from J, the junction kept 6 bases outside the gene matches. Here the CDR3 reads CASSPNWDSSYEQYF. The CDR3 DNA sequence: TGTGCCAGCAGCCCAAACTGGGACAGCTCCTACGAGCAGTACTTC.

The V gene is TRBV6-2 or TRBV6-3, the J gene TRBJ2-3, with TRBD2 as a possible D gene (7 bases). The length of the CDR3 is 17 residues. CDR1 and CDR2 from the germline V gene are MNHEY and SVGEGT. V was shortened by 6 bases and J by 5 bases, with 24 bases between the two germline ends. As DNA, the CDR3 is TGTGCCAGCAGCCCCGGCCTATTGGGGGGGGCCTTAGATACGCAGTATTTT. This codes for CASSPGLLGGALDTQYF.

This chain joins TRBV18 and TRBJ2-5; unclear D gene. V was clipped by 6 bases and J by 5 bases, with 7 bases between them. Germline CDR1 and CDR2: KGHSH and LQKENI. CDR3 length equals 11 residues. The CDR3 nucleotides read TGTGCCAGCTCGCGATGGGAGACCCAGTACTTC. This sequence encodes CASSRWETQYF.

The chain links TRBV27 to TRBJ2-2, with D maybe TRBD2 (6 bases). CDR1 is MNHEY and CDR2 is SMNVEV in the germline V gene (reference sequence). The CDR3 totals 14 residues. Trimming cost V 6 bases and J 7 bases, with 15 bases left between them. As DNA, the CDR3 is TGTGCCAGCAGCCGACTAGAGAGCATCGGGGAGCTGTTTTTT. As protein: CASSRLESIGELFF.

The rearrangement uses TRBV3-1 (or the pseudogene TRBV3-2) and TRBJ1-1; no firm D call. Germline V gives CDR1 LGHDT, CDR2 YNNKEL (reference sequence). Trimming left V 1 base short and J 5 bases short, with 26 bases between. This CDR3 is 19 amino acids long. CDR3 region: CASSQGRLGQSTGDTEAFF. The CDR3 coding sequence is TGTGCCAGCAGCCAAGGGAGATTGGGTCAATCTACCGGGGATACTGAAGCTTTCTTT.

The chain uses TRBV10-3 and TRBJ1-1, with 10 bases that match TRBD1. V was clipped by 10 bases and J by 13 bases; unmatched bases: 9. The CDR3 is 11 residues long. Germline V gene lookup returns CDR1 ENHRY and CDR2 SYGVKD. CDR3 nucleotides: TGTGCCACCCTGGACAGGGGGATGGATTTCTTT. It translates to CATLDRGMDFF.